The clone carrying this T cell receptor beta chain was counted a few times. V was cut by 2 bases and J by 2 bases, with 7 bases left in between. Germline assignment: CDR1 MNHNY and CDR2 SVGAGI (reference sequence). This CDR3 spans 13 amino acids. Unique molecular identifiers featured in how the TCRbeta library was prepared. TCRdb redid the calling of the PCR reads with MiXCR, one entry per CDR3 protein. The sample lists approximately 800,000 distinct CDR3 sequences; about 15% were seen once. The sample originates from a study of T-cell reconstitution after alpha-beta-depleted transplantation in children.

Here the sequenced sample was PBMCs, mostly from graft donor cells, taken 360 days after TCRalphabeta/CD19-depleted stem cell transplant. The receptor was isolated from a male patient between 10 and 17 years old who had a stem cell transplant for acute lymphoblastic leukemia, so the T cells may come from the graft donor. The rearrangement links TRBV6-6 to TRBJ2-7; D ambiguous. The CDR3 DNA follows: TGTGCCAGCAGTTACAGAGAGACCTACGAGCAGTACTTC. It translates to CASSYRETYEQYF.